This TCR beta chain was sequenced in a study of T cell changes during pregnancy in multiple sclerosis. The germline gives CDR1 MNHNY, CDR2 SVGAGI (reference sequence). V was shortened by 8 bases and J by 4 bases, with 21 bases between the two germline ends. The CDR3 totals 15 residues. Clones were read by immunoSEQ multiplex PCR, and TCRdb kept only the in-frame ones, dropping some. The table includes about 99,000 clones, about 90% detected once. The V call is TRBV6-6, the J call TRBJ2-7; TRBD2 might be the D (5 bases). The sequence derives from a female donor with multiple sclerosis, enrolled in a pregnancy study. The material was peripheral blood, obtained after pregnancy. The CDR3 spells CASAAAGPASYEQYF. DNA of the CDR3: TGTGCCAGCGCCGCGGCGGGTCCCGCGAGTTACGAGCAGTACTTC.